Sequencing of this T cell receptor (beta chain) was carried out in a study of blood T cells in healthy people across ages. The germline V gene encodes CDR1 MRHNA and CDR2 SNTAGT. The CDR3 loop spans 13 amino acids. The ends were cut back, 3 bases at V and 9 bases at J, with 12 bases in the middle. This clonotype was counted between two and nine times. Then a second PCR, running roughly 7 to 11 cycles, was carried out with a sample-barcoded 5' primer and a J-beta primer mix. TCRdb processed the 5' RACE reads anew with MiXCR; each CDR3 protein has one entry. The repertoire holds 800,000 to 950,000 distinct CDR3 sequences, with almost 30% as singletons. This sample was also put to use in a study of T cells of mothers and their children.

The source material was blood. The V and J genes are TRBV6-4 and TRBJ2-1; D perhaps matches TRBD1 (6 bases). The receptor was derived from a woman aged 40 to 50 in good health. This chain's CDR3 is CASSETGSGEQFF. The DNA of the CDR3 is TGTGCCAGCAGTGAAACAGGGTCTGGTGAGCAGTTCTTC.